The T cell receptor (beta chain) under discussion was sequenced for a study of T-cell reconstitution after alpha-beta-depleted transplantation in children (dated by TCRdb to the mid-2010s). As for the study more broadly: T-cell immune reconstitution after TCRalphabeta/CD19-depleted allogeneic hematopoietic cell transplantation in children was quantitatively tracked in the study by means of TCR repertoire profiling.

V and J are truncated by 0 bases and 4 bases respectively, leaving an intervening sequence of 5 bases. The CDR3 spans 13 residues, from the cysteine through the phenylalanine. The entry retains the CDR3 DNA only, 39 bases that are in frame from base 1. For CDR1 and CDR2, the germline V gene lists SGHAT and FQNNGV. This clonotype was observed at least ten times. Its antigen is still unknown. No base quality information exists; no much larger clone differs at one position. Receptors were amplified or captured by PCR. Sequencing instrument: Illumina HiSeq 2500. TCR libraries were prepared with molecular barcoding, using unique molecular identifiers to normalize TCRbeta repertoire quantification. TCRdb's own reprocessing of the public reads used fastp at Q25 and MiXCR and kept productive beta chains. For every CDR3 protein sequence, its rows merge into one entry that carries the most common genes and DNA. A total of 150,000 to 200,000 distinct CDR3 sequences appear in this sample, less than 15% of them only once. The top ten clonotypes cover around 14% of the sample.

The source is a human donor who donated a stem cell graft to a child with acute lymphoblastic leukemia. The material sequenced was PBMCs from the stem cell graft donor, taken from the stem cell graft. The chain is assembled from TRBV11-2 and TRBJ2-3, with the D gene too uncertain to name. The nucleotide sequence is TGTGCCAGCAGCTTAGACGCCCCAGATACGCAGTATTTT. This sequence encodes CASSLDAPDTQYF.